One sample yielded the 5 T cell receptor beta chains listed below, sequenced in a study of OX40 agonist ivuxolimab in advanced cancers. Assay used: immunoSEQ multiplex PCR; TCRdb lists only in-frame clones, some missing. The table includes about 68,000 clones, more than 70% detected once. The sample consisted of CD4+ or CD8+ T cells sorted from blood, taken in a trial of the OX40 agonist ivuxolimab. The receptors were sampled from an adult with an advanced solid tumor such as melanoma, head and neck, liver or kidney cancer.

This chain connects TRBV6-5 to TRBJ2-3; tentative D call: TRBD2 (7 bases). CDR1 is MNHEY and CDR2 is SVGAGI in the germline V gene. The CDR3 totals 13 residues. V shed 9 bases and J shed 2 bases, with 12 bases lying between them. In nucleotides, the CDR3 is TGTGCCAGTGCGGGGGCCGACACAGATACGCAGTATTTT. This encodes CASAGADTDTQYF.

The chain joins TRBV5-4 to TRBJ2-5, with 8 bases lining up with TRBD2. V shed 1 base and J 5 bases; nucleotides not matched to a gene: 13. Germline V lookup: CDR1 SGHNT, CDR2 YYREEE (reference sequence). This CDR3 region has 17 residues. The CDR3 region is CASSLFLSGGAGETQYF. The CDR3 coding sequence is TGTGCCAGCAGCTTGTTCTTATCCGGGGGGGCCGGGGAGACCCAGTACTTC.

V usage is TRBV5-1 and J usage is TRBJ1-3; a weak D match, TRBD1 (5 bases). The CDR3 has 15 residues. Looked up from germline, CDR1 is SGHRS and CDR2 is YFSETQ. V lost 0 bases and J lost 0, with 7 bases in between. CDR3: CASSLAGYSGNTIYF. CDR3 DNA: TGCGCCAGCAGCTTGGCAGGGTACTCTGGAAACACCATATATTTT.

The table lists this clone with a few counts. An end of the junction differs from the germline gene, which may be a read error. V usage is TRBV7-2 and J usage is TRBJ2-5; 8 bases fit TRBD2. This CDR3 has 14 residues. Germline V CDR1 and CDR2: SGHTA, FQGNSA. CDR3 protein: CASSIAGSQETQYF. CDR3 nucleotides: TGTGCCAGCAGCATAGCGGGGAGCCAAGAGACCCAGTACTTC.

CDR3 residues: CAISRTSPSGNTIYF. The CDR3 DNA sequence: TGTGCCATCAGTAGGACCAGTCCCTCTGGAAACACCATATATTTT. This chain connects TRBV10-3 to TRBJ1-3; D ambiguous. V gave up 5 bases and J gave up 0 bases, with 11 bases separating them. CDR1 is ENHRY and CDR2 is SYGVKD in the germline V gene. CDR3 size: 15 residues.